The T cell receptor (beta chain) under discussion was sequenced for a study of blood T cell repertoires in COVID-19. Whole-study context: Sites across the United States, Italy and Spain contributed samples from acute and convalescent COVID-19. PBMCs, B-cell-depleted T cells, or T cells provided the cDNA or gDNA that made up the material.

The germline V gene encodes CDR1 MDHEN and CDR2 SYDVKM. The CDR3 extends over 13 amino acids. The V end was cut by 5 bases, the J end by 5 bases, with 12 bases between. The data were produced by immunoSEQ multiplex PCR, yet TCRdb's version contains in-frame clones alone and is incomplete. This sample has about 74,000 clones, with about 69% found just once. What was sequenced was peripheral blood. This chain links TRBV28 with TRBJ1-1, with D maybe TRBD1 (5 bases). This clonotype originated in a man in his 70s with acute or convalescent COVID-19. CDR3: CASSRLGGTEAFF. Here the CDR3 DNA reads TGTGCCAGCAGTCGGTTGGGGGGGACTGAAGCTTTCTTT.